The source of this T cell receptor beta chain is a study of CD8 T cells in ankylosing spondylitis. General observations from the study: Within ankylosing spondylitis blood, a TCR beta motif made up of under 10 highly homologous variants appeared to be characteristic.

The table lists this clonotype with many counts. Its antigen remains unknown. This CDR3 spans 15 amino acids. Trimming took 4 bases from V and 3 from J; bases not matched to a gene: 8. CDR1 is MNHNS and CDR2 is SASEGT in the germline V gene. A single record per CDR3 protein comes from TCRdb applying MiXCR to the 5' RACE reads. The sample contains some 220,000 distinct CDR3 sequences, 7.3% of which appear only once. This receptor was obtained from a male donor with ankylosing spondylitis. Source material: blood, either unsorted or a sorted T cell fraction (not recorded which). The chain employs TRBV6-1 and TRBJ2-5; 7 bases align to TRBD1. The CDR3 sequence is CASSAWDSMEETQYF. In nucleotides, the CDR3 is TGTGCCAGCAGTGCCTGGGACAGCATGGAAGAGACCCAGTACTTC.